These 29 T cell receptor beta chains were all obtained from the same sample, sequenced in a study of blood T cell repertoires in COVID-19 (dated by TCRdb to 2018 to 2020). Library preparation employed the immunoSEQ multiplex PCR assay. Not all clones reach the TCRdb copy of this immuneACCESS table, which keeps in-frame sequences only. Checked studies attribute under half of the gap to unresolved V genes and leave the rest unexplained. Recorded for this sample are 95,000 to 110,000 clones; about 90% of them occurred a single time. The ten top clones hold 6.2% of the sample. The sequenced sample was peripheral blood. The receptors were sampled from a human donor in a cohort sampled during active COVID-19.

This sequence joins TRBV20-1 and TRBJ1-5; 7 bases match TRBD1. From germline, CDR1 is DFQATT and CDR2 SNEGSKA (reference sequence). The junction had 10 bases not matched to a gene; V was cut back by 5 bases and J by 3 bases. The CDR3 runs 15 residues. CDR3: CSARGQVSLNQPQHF. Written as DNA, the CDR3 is TGCAGTGCTCGTGGACAGGTGAGCCTCAATCAGCCCCAGCATTTT.

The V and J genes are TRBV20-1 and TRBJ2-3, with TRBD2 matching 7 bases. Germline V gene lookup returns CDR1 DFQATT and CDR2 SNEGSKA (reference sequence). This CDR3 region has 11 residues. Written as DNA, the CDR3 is TGCGGACTAGAAAGCACAGATACGCAGTATTTT. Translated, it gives CGLESTDTQYF.

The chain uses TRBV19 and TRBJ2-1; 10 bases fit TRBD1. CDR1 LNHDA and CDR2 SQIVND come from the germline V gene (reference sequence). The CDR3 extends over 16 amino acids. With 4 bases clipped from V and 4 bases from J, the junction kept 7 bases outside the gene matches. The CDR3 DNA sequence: TGTGCCAGTAGTACGACAGGGGGCAGACTGTACAATGAGCAGTTCTTC. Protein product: CASSTTGGRLYNEQFF.

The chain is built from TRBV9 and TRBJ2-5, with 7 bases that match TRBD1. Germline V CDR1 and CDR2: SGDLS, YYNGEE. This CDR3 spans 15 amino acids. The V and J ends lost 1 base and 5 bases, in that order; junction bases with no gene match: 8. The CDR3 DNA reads TGTGCCAGCAGCGTAACCCCCGACAGGGATGAGACCCAGTACTTC. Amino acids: CASSVTPDRDETQYF. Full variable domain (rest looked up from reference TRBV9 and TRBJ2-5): DSGVTQTPKHLITATGQRVTLRCSPRSGDLSVYWYQQSLDQGLQFLIQYYNGEERAKGNILERFSAQQFPDLHSELNLSSLELGDSALYFCASSVTPDRDETQYFGPGTRLLVL.

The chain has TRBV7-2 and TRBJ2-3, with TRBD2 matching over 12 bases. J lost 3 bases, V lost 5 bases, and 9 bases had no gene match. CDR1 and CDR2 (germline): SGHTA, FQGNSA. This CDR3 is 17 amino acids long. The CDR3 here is CASSPMTSGGLTDTQYF. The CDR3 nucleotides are TGTGCCAGCAGCCCCATGACTAGCGGGGGATTGACAGATACGCAGTATTTT.

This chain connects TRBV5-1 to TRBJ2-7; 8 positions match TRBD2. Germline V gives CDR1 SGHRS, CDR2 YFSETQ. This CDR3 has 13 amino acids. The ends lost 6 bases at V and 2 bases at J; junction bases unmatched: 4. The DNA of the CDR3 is TGCGCCAGCACCACTAGCGGAACCTACGAGCAGTACTTC. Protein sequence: CASTTSGTYEQYF.

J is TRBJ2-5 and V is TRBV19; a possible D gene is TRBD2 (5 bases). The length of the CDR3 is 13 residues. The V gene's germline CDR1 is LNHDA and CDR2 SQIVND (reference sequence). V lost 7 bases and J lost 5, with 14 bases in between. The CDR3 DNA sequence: TGTGCCAGTACCCCGGCGGGCACTGAGACCCAGTACTTC. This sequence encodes CASTPAGTETQYF. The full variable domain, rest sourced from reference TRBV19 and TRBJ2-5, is DGGITQSPKYLFRKEGQNVTLSCEQNLNHDAMYWYRQDPGQGLRLIYYSQIVNDFQKGDIAEGYSVSREKKESFPLTVTSAQKNPTAFYLCASTPAGTETQYFGPGTRLLVL.

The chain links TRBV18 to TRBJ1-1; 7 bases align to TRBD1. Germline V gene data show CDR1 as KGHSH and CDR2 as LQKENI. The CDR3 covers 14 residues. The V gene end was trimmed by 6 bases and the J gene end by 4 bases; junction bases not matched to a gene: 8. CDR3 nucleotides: TGTGCCAGCTCTCAGGGGGGCGCTTCCACTGAAGCTTTCTTT. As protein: CASSQGGASTEAFF.

The CDR3 reads CASSTTTGQAPNQPQHF. The CDR3 bases are TGTGCCAGCAGCACCACCACGGGACAGGCCCCCAATCAGCCCCAGCATTTT. V and J are TRBV2 and TRBJ1-5; 8 bases fit TRBD1. Trimming took 6 bases from V and 3 from J; bases not matched to a gene: 13. This CDR3 comprises 17 residues. CDR1 is SNHLY and CDR2 is FYNNEI in the germline V gene.

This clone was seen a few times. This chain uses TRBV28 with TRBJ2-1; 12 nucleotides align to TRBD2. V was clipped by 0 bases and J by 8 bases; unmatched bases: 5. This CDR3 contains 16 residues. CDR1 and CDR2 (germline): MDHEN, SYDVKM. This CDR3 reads CASSLWASGRGDEQFF. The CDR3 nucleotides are TGTGCCAGCAGTTTATGGGCTAGCGGGAGGGGGGATGAGCAGTTCTTC.

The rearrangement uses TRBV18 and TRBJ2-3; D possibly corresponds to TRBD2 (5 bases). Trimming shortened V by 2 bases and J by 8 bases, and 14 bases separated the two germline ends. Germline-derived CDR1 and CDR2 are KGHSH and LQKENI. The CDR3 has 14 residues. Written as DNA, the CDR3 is TGTGCCAGCTCACCAGAGGGCTATAGTGGTACGCAGTATTTT. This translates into CASSPEGYSGTQYF.

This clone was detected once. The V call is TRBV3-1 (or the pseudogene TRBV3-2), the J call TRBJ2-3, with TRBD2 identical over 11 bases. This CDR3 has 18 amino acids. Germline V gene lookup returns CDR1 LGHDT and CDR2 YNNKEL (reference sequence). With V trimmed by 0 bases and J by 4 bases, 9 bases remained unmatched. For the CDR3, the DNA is TGTGCCAGCAGCCAAGATTTAGCGGGGGGGCCATTGTCAGATACGCAGTATTTT. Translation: CASSQDLAGGPLSDTQYF.

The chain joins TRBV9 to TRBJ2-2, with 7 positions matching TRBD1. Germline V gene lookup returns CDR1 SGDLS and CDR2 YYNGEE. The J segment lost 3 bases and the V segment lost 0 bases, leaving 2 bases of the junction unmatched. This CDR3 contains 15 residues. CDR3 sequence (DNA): TGTGCCAGCAGCGTAGTTCAGGGGGACACCGGGGAGCTGTTTTTT. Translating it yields CASSVVQGDTGELFF.

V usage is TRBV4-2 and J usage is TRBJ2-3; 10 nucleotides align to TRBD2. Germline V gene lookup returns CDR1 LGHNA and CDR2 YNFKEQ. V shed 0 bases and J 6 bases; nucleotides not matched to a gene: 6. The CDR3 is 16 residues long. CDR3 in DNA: TGTGCCAGCAGCCAAGATTTCAGCGGGGGGGCGGATACGCAGTATTTT. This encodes CASSQDFSGGADTQYF.

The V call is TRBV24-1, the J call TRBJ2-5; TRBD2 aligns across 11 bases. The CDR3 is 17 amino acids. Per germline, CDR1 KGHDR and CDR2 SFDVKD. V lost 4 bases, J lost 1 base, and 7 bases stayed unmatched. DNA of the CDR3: TGTGCCACCAGTGAATCCGGGACTAGCGGCCTCCAAGAGACCCAGTACTTC. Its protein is CATSESGTSGLQETQYF.

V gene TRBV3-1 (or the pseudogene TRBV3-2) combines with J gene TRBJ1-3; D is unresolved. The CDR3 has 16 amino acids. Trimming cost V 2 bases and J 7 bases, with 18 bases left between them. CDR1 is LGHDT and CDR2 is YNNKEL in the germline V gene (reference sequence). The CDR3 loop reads CASSQFSGRTGNTIYF. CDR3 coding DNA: TGTGCCAGCAGCCAATTTTCGGGCAGGACGGGGAACACCATATATTTT.

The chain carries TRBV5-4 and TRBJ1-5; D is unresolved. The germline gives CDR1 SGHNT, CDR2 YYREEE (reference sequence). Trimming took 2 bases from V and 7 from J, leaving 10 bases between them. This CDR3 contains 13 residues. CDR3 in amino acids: CASSFGVGQPQHF. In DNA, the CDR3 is TGTGCCAGCAGCTTCGGGGTCGGGCAGCCCCAGCATTTT.

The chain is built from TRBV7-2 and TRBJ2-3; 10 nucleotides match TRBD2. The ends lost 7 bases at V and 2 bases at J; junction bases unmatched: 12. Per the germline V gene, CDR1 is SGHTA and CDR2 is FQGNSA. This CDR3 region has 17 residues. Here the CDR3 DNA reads TGTGCCAGCACCCCCCCATATACTAGCGGGAACACAGATACGCAGTATTTT. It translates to CASTPPYTSGNTDTQYF.

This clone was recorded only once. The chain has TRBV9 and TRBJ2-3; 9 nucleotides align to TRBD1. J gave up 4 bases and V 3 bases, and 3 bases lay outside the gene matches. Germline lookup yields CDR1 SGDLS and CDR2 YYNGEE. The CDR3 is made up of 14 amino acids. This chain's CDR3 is CASSAQGASDTQYF. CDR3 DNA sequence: TGTGCCAGCAGCGCACAGGGGGCATCAGATACGCAGTATTTT.

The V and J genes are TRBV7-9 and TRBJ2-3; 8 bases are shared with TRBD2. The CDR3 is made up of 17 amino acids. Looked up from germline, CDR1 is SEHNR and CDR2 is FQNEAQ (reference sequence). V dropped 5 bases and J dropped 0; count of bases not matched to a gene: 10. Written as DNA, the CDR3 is TGTGCCAGCAGCGGACCTTTGCGGGAGGTGAGCACAGATACGCAGTATTTT. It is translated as CASSGPLREVSTDTQYF.

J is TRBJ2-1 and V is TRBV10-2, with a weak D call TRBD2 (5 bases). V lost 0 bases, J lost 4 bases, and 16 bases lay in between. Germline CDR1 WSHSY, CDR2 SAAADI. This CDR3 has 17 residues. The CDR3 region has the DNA TGCGCCAGCAGTGAGTCCGACTGGGAGAAGCTTTACAATGAGCAGTTCTTC. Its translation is CASSESDWEKLYNEQFF.

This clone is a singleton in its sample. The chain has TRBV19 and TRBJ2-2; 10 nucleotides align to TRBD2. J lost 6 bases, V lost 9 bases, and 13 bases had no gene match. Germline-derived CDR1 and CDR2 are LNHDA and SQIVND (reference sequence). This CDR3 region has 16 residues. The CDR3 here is CASRNLAGVSAGELFF. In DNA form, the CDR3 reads TGTGCCAGCAGAAATCTAGCGGGAGTATCGGCCGGGGAGCTGTTTTTT.

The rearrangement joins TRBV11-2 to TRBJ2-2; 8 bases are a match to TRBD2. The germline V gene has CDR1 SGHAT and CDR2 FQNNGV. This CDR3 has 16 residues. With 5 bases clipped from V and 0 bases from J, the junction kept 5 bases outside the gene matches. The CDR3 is CASSLSGTANTGELFF. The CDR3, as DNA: TGTGCCAGCAGCCTTAGCGGGACCGCGAACACCGGGGAGCTGTTTTTT.

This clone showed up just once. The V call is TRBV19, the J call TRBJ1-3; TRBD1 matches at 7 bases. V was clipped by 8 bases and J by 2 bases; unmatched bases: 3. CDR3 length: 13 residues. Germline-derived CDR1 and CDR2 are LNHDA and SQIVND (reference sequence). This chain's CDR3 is CASLTGTGNTIYF. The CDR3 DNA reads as TGTGCCAGTTTGACAGGGACTGGAAACACCATATATTTT.

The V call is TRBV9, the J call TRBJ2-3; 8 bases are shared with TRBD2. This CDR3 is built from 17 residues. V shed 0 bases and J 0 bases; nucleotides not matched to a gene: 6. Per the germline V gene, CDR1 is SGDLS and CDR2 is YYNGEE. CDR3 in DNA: TGTGCCAGCAGCGTAGAAATCCTAGCGGGCAGCACAGATACGCAGTATTTT. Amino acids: CASSVEILAGSTDTQYF. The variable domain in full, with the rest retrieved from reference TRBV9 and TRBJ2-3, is DSGVTQTPKHLITATGQRVTLRCSPRSGDLSVYWYQQSLDQGLQFLIQYYNGEERAKGNILERFSAQQFPDLHSELNLSSLELGDSALYFCASSVEILAGSTDTQYFGPGTRLTVL.

In DNA, the CDR3 is TGTGCCAGCAGTACACCTCAGGTACAAGAGACCCAGTACTTC. Translation: CASSTPQVQETQYF. This rearrangement joins TRBV28 to TRBJ2-5; D is unclear. Between the trimmed V and J ends, which lost 5 bases and 2 bases, there was a span of 12 bases. The CDR3 spans 14 residues. Germline CDR1 is MDHEN and CDR2 is SYDVKM.

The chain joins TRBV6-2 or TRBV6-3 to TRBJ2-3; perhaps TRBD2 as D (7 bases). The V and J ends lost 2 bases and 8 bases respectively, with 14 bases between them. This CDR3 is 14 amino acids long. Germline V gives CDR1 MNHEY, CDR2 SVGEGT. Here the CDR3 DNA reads TGTGCCAGCAGTTACATTGGGGGGGCAGGTACGCAGTATTTT. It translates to CASSYIGGAGTQYF.

The CDR3: CASRGQSDGANVLTF. CDR3 sequence (DNA): TGTGCCAGCAGAGGACAGAGCGACGGGGCCAACGTCCTGACTTTC. The chain has TRBV3-1 (or the pseudogene TRBV3-2) and TRBJ2-6; maybe TRBD1 (6 bases). This CDR3 comprises 15 residues. Trimming removed 6 bases at V and 4 bases at J, with 13 bases between. Germline V gene sequence: CDR1 LGHDT, CDR2 YNNKEL (reference sequence).

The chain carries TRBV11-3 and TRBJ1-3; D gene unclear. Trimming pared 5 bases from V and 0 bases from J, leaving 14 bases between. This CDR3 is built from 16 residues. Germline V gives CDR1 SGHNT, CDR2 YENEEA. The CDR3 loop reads CASSPIQWNSGNTIYF. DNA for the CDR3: TGTGCCAGCAGCCCGATACAGTGGAACTCTGGAAACACCATATATTTT.